These 27 T cell receptor beta chains originate from one sample sequenced in a study of blood T cell repertoires in COVID-19. The protocol was immunoSEQ multiplex PCR, while the TCRdb copy is restricted to in-frame clones and leaves out a portion. The sample holds about 320,000 clones; about 90% are singletons and the top ten take over 8.5%. Material for sequencing was peripheral blood. Receptors were obtained from a young woman with COVID-19, enrolled during active disease.

This chain links TRBV28 with TRBJ2-1; 11 bases are shared with TRBD2. The germline V gene encodes CDR1 MDHEN and CDR2 SYDVKM. This CDR3 contains 16 residues. V lost 3 bases, J lost 4 bases, and 5 bases stayed unmatched. The CDR3 coding sequence is TGTGCCAGCAGTTTGGGGGGACTAGCGGTGTACAATGAGCAGTTCTTC. This codes for CASSLGGLAVYNEQFF. The full variable domain, completed using reference TRBV28 and TRBJ2-1, is DVKVTQSSRYLVKRTGEKVFLECVQDMDHENMFWYRQDPGLGLRLIYFSYDVKMKEKGDIPEGYSVSREKKERFSLILESASTNQTSMYLCASSLGGLAVYNEQFFGPGTRLTVL.

The rearrangement links TRBV27 to TRBJ2-7; 9 bases map to TRBD1. The trim removed 5 bases at V and 5 bases at J, leaving 10 bases unmatched. The germline V gene has CDR1 MNHEY and CDR2 SMNVEV (reference sequence). The CDR3 has 15 amino acids. The CDR3 loop reads CASSPMGTGNHEQYF. The DNA of the CDR3 is TGTGCCAGCAGTCCCATGGGGACAGGGAACCACGAGCAGTACTTC.

With regard to this clone: The sample carries other DNA sequences with the same CDR3. The V call is TRBV3-1 (or the pseudogene TRBV3-2), the J call TRBJ1-1, with a possible D match to TRBD1 (5 bases). CDR1 is LGHDT, CDR2 YNNKEL, per germline (reference sequence). CDR3 length equals 11 residues. The CDR3 DNA follows: TGTGCTACCCGGGGGGGTACTGAAGCTTTCTTT. Encoded protein: CATRGGTEAFF.

The CDR3 protein is CANGGLETYF. CDR3 in DNA: TGTGCCAACGGGGGACTGGAAACGTATTTT. This chain joins TRBV2 and TRBJ2-3; maybe TRBD2 (6 bases). The length of the CDR3 is 10 residues. Germline V CDR1 and CDR2: SNHLY, FYNNEI. V was clipped by 10 bases and J by 14 bases, with 16 bases between them.

The chain carries TRBV5-1 and TRBJ2-5, with D maybe TRBD1 (7 bases). The CDR3 has 16 amino acids. V dropped 5 bases and J dropped 2 bases, with 19 bases sitting between them. Germline V CDR1 and CDR2: SGHRS, YFSETQ. This CDR3 reads CASSNPFRGVQETQYF. CDR3 DNA sequence: TGCGCCAGCAGTAACCCCTTCAGGGGGGTTCAAGAGACCCAGTACTTC. The full variable domain, with the rest looked up from reference TRBV5-1 and TRBJ2-5, is KAGVTQTPRYLIKTRGQQVTLSCSPISGHRSVSWYQQTPGQGLQFLFEYFSETQRNKGNFPGRFSGRQFSNSRSEMNVSTLELGDSALYLCASSNPFRGVQETQYFGPGTRLLVL.

The gene calls are TRBV13 and TRBJ1-5; 8 nucleotides match TRBD1. Trimming removed 4 bases from V and 4 bases from J; junction bases left unmatched: 3. The CDR3 covers 14 residues. Germline CDR1 is PRHDT and CDR2 is FYEKMQ (reference sequence). This chain's CDR3 is CASSSGTGNQPQHF. CDR3 sequence (DNA): TGTGCCAGCAGCTCCGGGACAGGAAATCAGCCCCAGCATTTT.

The rearrangement links TRBV18 to TRBJ1-3; weak D call: TRBD1 (5 bases). This CDR3 region has 16 residues. The germline V gene encodes CDR1 KGHSH and CDR2 LQKENI. The V and J ends lost 5 bases and 0 bases respectively, with 14 bases between them. As DNA, the CDR3 is TGTGCCAGCTCAGTGGCGACAGCTTCCTCTGGAAACACCATATATTTT. It encodes CASSVATASSGNTIYF.

The chain uses TRBV27 and TRBJ2-5; D may be TRBD2 (5 bases). The CDR3 length is 15 residues. V lost 10 bases, J lost 7 bases, and 25 bases lay in between. CDR1 and CDR2 from the germline V gene are MNHEY and SMNVEV (reference sequence). CDR3 amino acids: CATRPEGIFQLTQYF. DNA for the CDR3: TGTGCCACCCGCCCCGAGGGTATCTTCCAGTTGACCCAGTACTTC.

This chain joins TRBV5-1 and TRBJ2-7; D is possibly TRBD2 (6 bases). The CDR3 spans 16 residues. Germline CDR1 is SGHRS and CDR2 is YFSETQ. Trimming shortened V by 4 bases and J by 0 bases, and 17 bases separated the two germline ends. The CDR3 is CASSPNGGLSSYEQYF. CDR3 DNA sequence: TGCGCCAGCAGCCCAAACGGGGGTTTGAGCTCCTACGAGCAGTACTTC.

This clone showed up just once. At one end the junction does not follow the germline gene, possibly because of a read error. This chain connects TRBV3-1 (or the pseudogene TRBV3-2) to TRBJ2-5; D might be TRBD2 (5 bases). The CDR3 covers 12 residues. Germline CDR1 and CDR2: LGHDT and YNNKEL (reference sequence). The CDR3 DNA follows: TGTGCCAGCAGCCAAGGCTGGGAGACCCATTACTTC. This gives the protein CASSQGWETHYF.

The gene calls are TRBV12-3 or TRBV12-4 and TRBJ1-2; D is unclear. The CDR3 is 12 residues long. Trimming cost V 5 bases and J 6 bases, with 10 bases left between them. CDR3 sequence: CASSRRHHGYTF. CDR3 nucleotides: TGTGCCAGCAGTCGACGACACCATGGCTACACCTTC.

The sample holds one count of this clone. V is TRBV18 and J is TRBJ1-2, with TRBD1 identical over 7 bases. CDR1 KGHSH and CDR2 LQKENI come from the germline V gene. The junction had 3 bases not matched to a gene; V was cut back by 5 bases and J by 0 bases. The CDR3 is 14 amino acids. The CDR3 reads CASSGTATNYGYTF. The CDR3 nucleotides read TGTGCCAGCTCAGGGACAGCAACTAACTATGGCTACACCTTC. Full variable domain (remainder filled in from reference TRBV18 and TRBJ1-2): NAGVMQNPRHLVRRRGQEARLRCSPMKGHSHVYWYRQLPEEGLKFMVYLQKENIIDESGMPKERFSAEFPKEGPSILRIQQVVRGDSAAYFCASSGTATNYGYTFGSGTRLTVV.

The chain uses TRBV12-5 and TRBJ2-1; D might be TRBD2 (7 bases). The ends were cut back, 7 bases at V and 3 bases at J, with 25 bases in the middle. The CDR3 is made up of 18 amino acids. The germline V gene has CDR1 LGHNT and CDR2 FRNRAP. CDR3 sequence (DNA): TGTGCTAGTGCCCTATCCAGCGTCGAGGGGGGGTTCTACAATGAGCAGTTCTTC. Protein sequence: CASALSSVEGGFYNEQFF.

The chain has TRBV19 and TRBJ2-3; possibly TRBD1 for D (5 bases). V shed 7 bases and J shed 3 bases, with 8 bases lying between them. The V gene's germline CDR1 is LNHDA and CDR2 SQIVND (reference sequence). This CDR3 is built from 12 residues. CDR3 protein: CASKGRTDTQYF. CDR3 coding DNA: TGTGCCAGTAAGGGGCGGACAGATACGCAGTATTTT.

This chain connects TRBV5-5 to TRBJ2-2; weak D call: TRBD2 (5 bases). The V and J ends lost 2 bases and 2 bases respectively, with 7 bases between them. CDR3 length equals 14 residues. CDR1 and CDR2 from the germline V gene are SGHKS and YYEKEE (reference sequence). CDR3 amino acids: CASSFGINTGELFF. The CDR3, as DNA: TGTGCCAGCAGCTTCGGGATCAACACCGGGGAGCTGTTTTTT.

The J gene is TRBJ2-3, the V gene TRBV2; 9 nucleotides match TRBD1. From germline, CDR1 is SNHLY and CDR2 FYNNEI. CDR3 length equals 15 residues. With V trimmed by 10 bases and J by 4 bases, 12 bases remained unmatched. Here the CDR3 reads CATYRGRGGSDTQYF. CDR3 in DNA: TGTGCCACCTACAGGGGGCGAGGAGGTTCAGATACGCAGTATTTT.

The chain has TRBV28 and TRBJ2-1, with TRBD2 matching over 7 bases. The V gene end was trimmed by 1 base and the J gene end by 10 bases; junction bases not matched to a gene: 10. CDR1 and CDR2 from the germline V gene are MDHEN and SYDVKM. The CDR3 is 15 amino acids. The CDR3 loop reads CASSLYAGGIGEQFF. The DNA of the CDR3 is TGTGCCAGCAGTTTATACGCCGGGGGGATAGGGGAGCAGTTCTTC.

The rearrangement joins TRBV2 to TRBJ2-1, with 7 nucleotides matching TRBD2. J gave up 7 bases and V 3 bases, and 18 bases lay outside the gene matches. The CDR3 spans 18 residues. The germline V gene has CDR1 SNHLY and CDR2 FYNNEI. CDR3 sequence reads: CASSEAGRDYVLGNEQFF. CDR3 in DNA: TGTGCCAGCAGTGAGGCGGGACGGGACTACGTATTGGGGAATGAGCAGTTCTTC.

This rearrangement joins TRBV5-6 to TRBJ1-5; 8 bases fit TRBD1. The CDR3 extends over 17 amino acids. In germline, CDR1 is SGHDT, CDR2 YYEEEE. V dropped 3 bases and J dropped 3; count of bases not matched to a gene: 11. The DNA for the CDR3 is TGTGCCAGCAGCTCAGGGGGCAGGGCTAATAACAATCAGCCCCAGCATTTT. Translating gives CASSSGGRANNNQPQHF.

This sequence joins TRBV24-1 and TRBJ1-2, with 9 bases fitting TRBD1. The CDR3 sequence is 16 residues long. Germline V gene sequence: CDR1 KGHDR, CDR2 SFDVKD. The J segment lost 5 bases and the V segment lost 0 bases, leaving 6 bases of the junction unmatched. The CDR3 here is CATSDLSRDRAYGYTF. CDR3 in DNA: TGTGCCACCAGTGATTTGAGCCGGGACAGGGCGTATGGCTACACCTTC.

The chain has TRBV29-1 and TRBJ1-1; D not resolved. Trimming took 5 bases from V and 4 from J, leaving 17 bases between them. The CDR3 has 14 residues. Germline V gene data show CDR1 as SQVTM and CDR2 as ANQGSEA. CDR3 DNA sequence: TGCAGCGTTACGCGGGCCGGTTTGGGCACTGAAGCTTTCTTT. This codes for CSVTRAGLGTEAFF.

This chain uses TRBV10-2 with TRBJ1-5; weak D call: TRBD1 (6 bases). Germline CDR1 WSHSY, CDR2 SAAADI. Trimming stripped 3 bases from V and 4 bases from J, with 10 bases between. There are 14 residues in the CDR3. CDR3 nucleotide sequence: TGCGCCAGCAGTGAAGACAGGAATAATCAGCCCCAGCATTTT. Protein sequence: CASSEDRNNQPQHF.

J is TRBJ2-2 and V is TRBV5-4; 8 bases fit TRBD2. The V gene's germline CDR1 is SGHNT and CDR2 YYREEE (reference sequence). The V and J ends lost 3 bases and 2 bases, in that order; junction bases with no gene match: 9. The CDR3 covers 17 residues. The CDR3 reads CASSSGVGGANTGELFF. The DNA of the CDR3 is TGTGCCAGCAGCTCCGGGGTCGGGGGGGCAAACACCGGGGAGCTGTTTTTT.

The V call is TRBV5-1, the J call TRBJ2-4; 8 nucleotides agree with TRBD1. This CDR3 has 15 amino acids. V shed 9 bases and J 4 bases; nucleotides not matched to a gene: 12. CDR1 and CDR2 from the germline V gene are SGHRS and YFSETQ. In DNA form, the CDR3 reads TGCGCCACCTCGACTGACAGGGGCGGAAAAAACATTCAGTACTTC. This encodes CATSTDRGGKNIQYF.

On this clone: This specimen includes other DNA sequences encoding the same CDR3. The chain joins TRBV5-1 to TRBJ2-3, with TRBD2 matching 14 bases. This CDR3 has 17 amino acids. The V gene end was trimmed by 0 bases and the J gene end by 2 bases; junction bases not matched to a gene: 2. Looked up from germline, CDR1 is SGHRS and CDR2 is YFSETQ. The CDR3 sequence: CASSLGLAGGSTDTQYF. CDR3 nucleotide sequence: TGCGCCAGCAGCTTGGGACTAGCGGGGGGGTCCACAGATACGCAGTATTTT.

The chain is built from TRBV21-1 and TRBJ2-4; TRBD2, the D gene given by the table, was not confirmed from the DNA. TRBV21-1 corresponds to a pseudogene. The CDR3 has 14 residues. The CDR3 spells CASRGSQSGNIQYF. As DNA, the CDR3 is TGTGCCAGCAGGGGGAGCCAGTCCGGAAACATTCAGTACTTC.

The chain is built from TRBV5-1 and TRBJ1-6; possible D gene TRBD1, 6 bases. The V and J ends lost 4 bases and 6 bases respectively, with 14 bases between them. The germline CDR1 and CDR2 sequences are SGHRS and YFSETQ. The CDR3 extends over 15 amino acids. The CDR3 DNA is TGCGCCAGCAGCCCTACTCAGGGGTCTAATTCACCCCTCCACTTT. Translation gives CASSPTQGSNSPLHF.